The 13 T cell receptor beta chains below all came from one sample that was sequenced in a study of blood T cell repertoires in COVID-19. The assay was immunoSEQ multiplex PCR, and TCRdb's table has in-frame clones only and misses some. The sample shows around 150,000 clones, around 85% of them seen only once. The sample comprised peripheral blood. The origin of the receptors is a human donor with acute or convalescent COVID-19. The donor label of this sample is uncertain.

This chain joins TRBV19 and TRBJ1-1, with 10 bases identical to TRBD1. This CDR3 spans 15 amino acids. V was clipped by 5 bases and J by 4 bases; unmatched bases: 7. Germline values: CDR1 LNHDA, CDR2 SQIVND (reference sequence). The CDR3 region has the DNA TGTGCCAGTAGTCCGAGGACAGGGGGTGTCACTGAAGCTTTCTTT. Translating it yields CASSPRTGGVTEAFF.

The V gene is TRBV9, the J gene TRBJ2-1; TRBD2 aligns across 8 bases. The V gene's germline CDR1 is SGDLS and CDR2 YYNGEE. The junction had 9 bases not matched to a gene; V was cut back by 2 bases and J by 2 bases. The CDR3 totals 17 residues. CDR3 nucleotide sequence: TGTGCCAGCAGCGTCCGGTCCGGGGGGGCTACCTACAATGAGCAGTTCTTC. This sequence encodes CASSVRSGGATYNEQFF.

This clone has a handful of counts. V is TRBV6-5 and J is TRBJ2-2; weak D call: TRBD1 (5 bases). The length of the CDR3 is 13 residues. V lost 5 bases to trimming and J lost 3 bases, with 7 bases between them. The germline V gene encodes CDR1 MNHEY and CDR2 SVGAGI. The CDR3 region has the DNA TGTGCCAGCAGTCTGACAGACACCGGGGAGCTGTTTTTT. It specifies CASSLTDTGELFF.

The chain joins TRBV7-8 to TRBJ2-5; the match to TRBD2 covers 9 bases. The junction had 18 bases not matched to a gene; V was cut back by 6 bases and J by 7 bases. CDR3 size: 17 residues. CDR1 is SGHVS and CDR2 is FQNEAQ in the germline V gene. CDR3 nucleotide sequence: TGTGCCAGCAGTCACCGGGGAGTAGCGGGGGTAAATATGACCCAGTACTTC. Protein sequence: CASSHRGVAGVNMTQYF.

The CDR3 region is CASSYGRIDGYTF. In nucleotides, the CDR3 is TGTGCCAGCAGTTACGGGAGGATTGATGGCTACACCTTC. The J gene is TRBJ1-2, the V gene TRBV6-2 or TRBV6-3; D gene unclear. V gave up 2 bases and J gave up 6 bases, with 10 bases separating them. The CDR3 sequence is 13 residues long. Germline-derived CDR1 and CDR2 are MNHEY and SVGEGT.

The chain employs TRBV28 and TRBJ1-2, with TRBD1 identical over 12 bases. The CDR3 is made up of 14 amino acids. V was clipped by 6 bases and J by 7 bases; unmatched bases: 6. Germline V gene data show CDR1 as MDHEN and CDR2 as SYDVKM. CDR3 bases: TGTGCCAGCAGCGGCGGGACAGGGGGCTTTGGCTACACCTTC. Protein sequence: CASSGGTGGFGYTF.

The chain uses TRBV7-8 and TRBJ2-7, with 10 bases identical to TRBD1. The CDR3 length is 14 residues. The germline CDR1 and CDR2 sequences are SGHVS and FQNEAQ. The V segment lost 1 base and the J segment 4 bases; nucleotides outside the gene matches: 1. This CDR3 reads CASSLGDRGYEQYF. CDR3 coding DNA: TGTGCCAGCAGCTTAGGGGACAGGGGTTACGAGCAGTACTTC.

This chain uses TRBV4-3 with TRBJ1-5; D may be TRBD1 (6 bases). V was shortened by 1 base and J by 6 bases, with 13 bases between the two germline ends. The CDR3 length is 15 residues. Germline V lookup: CDR1 LGHNA, CDR2 YSLEER. CDR3 in DNA: TGCGCCAGCAGCCAAGGACAGGCCCCGGCTCAGCCCCAGCATTTT. Protein product: CASSQGQAPAQPQHF.

This chain connects TRBV3-1 (or the pseudogene TRBV3-2) to TRBJ1-6; D not certain. Looked up from germline, CDR1 is LGHDT and CDR2 is YNNKEL (reference sequence). The CDR3 extends over 14 amino acids. V shed 1 base and J shed 6 bases, with 7 bases lying between them. The CDR3 coding sequence is TGTGCCAGCAGCCAAGGACGGGGTAATTCACCCCTCCACTTT. This encodes CASSQGRGNSPLHF.

The V gene is TRBV5-6, the J gene TRBJ1-2, with D perhaps matching TRBD1 (5 bases). V lost 4 bases and J 3 bases, leaving 16 bases between the germline ends. This CDR3 comprises 15 residues. CDR1 is SGHDT, CDR2 YYEEEE, per germline. In DNA, the CDR3 is TGTGCCAGCAGCACGTGGGCTAGGGGTCACTATGGCTACACCTTC. This translates into CASSTWARGHYGYTF.

This clone was picked up one time. The chain recombines TRBV19 with TRBJ1-4; D possibly corresponds to TRBD1 (5 bases). V lost 4 bases to trimming and J lost 8 bases, with 8 bases between them. The CDR3 is 12 amino acids. Germline CDR1 and CDR2: LNHDA and SQIVND (reference sequence). The CDR3 DNA reads as TGTGCCAGTAGTACCCGACAGGAAAAACTGTTTTTT. Protein product: CASSTRQEKLFF.

The chain combines TRBV28 with TRBJ1-5; TRBD1 matches at 7 bases. Germline assignment: CDR1 MDHEN and CDR2 SYDVKM. Unmatched junction bases numbered 5, after V lost 8 bases and J lost 4 bases. This CDR3 spans 13 amino acids. CDR3 nucleotides: TGTGCCAGCCAGGGGGGTCTTAATCAGCCCCAGCATTTT. Protein sequence: CASQGGLNQPQHF.

The rearrangement joins TRBV7-9 to TRBJ1-2, with D possibly being TRBD1 (5 bases). V gave up 2 bases and J gave up 3 bases, with 10 bases separating them. This CDR3 is 14 amino acids long. Germline CDR1 is SEHNR and CDR2 is FQNEAQ (reference sequence). CDR3 loop: CASSLMAGHYGYTF. The CDR3 DNA is TGTGCCAGCAGCTTAATGGCAGGGCACTATGGCTACACCTTC.